Below, one T cell receptor (beta chain) is given with its context. Its target is unknown. Clones were read by immunoSEQ multiplex PCR, and TCRdb kept only the in-frame ones, dropping some. The sample consists of a few hundred thousand clones, 90% of them appearing once. Germline CDR1 and CDR2: MNHNS and SASEGT. The CDR3 is made up of 13 amino acids. V lost 5 bases, J lost 5 bases, and 10 bases lay in between. This specimen belongs to a study of cytomegalovirus exposure and HLA in healthy donors. Findings and limits, study-wide: Associated with cytomegalovirus, according to the listing, were 150 to 200 TCR beta chains. The classifier, whose performance was assessed in both the original and validation cohorts, reportedly diagnosed cytomegalovirus status with high specificity and sensitivity.

Source material: PBMCs. The rearrangement joins TRBV6-1 to TRBJ2-1; D is unclear. The source is a woman in her thirties in good health and CMV-seronegative. The CDR3 here is CASSPVSDNEQFF. Here the CDR3 DNA reads TGTGCCAGCAGTCCGGTCTCGGACAATGAGCAGTTCTTC.